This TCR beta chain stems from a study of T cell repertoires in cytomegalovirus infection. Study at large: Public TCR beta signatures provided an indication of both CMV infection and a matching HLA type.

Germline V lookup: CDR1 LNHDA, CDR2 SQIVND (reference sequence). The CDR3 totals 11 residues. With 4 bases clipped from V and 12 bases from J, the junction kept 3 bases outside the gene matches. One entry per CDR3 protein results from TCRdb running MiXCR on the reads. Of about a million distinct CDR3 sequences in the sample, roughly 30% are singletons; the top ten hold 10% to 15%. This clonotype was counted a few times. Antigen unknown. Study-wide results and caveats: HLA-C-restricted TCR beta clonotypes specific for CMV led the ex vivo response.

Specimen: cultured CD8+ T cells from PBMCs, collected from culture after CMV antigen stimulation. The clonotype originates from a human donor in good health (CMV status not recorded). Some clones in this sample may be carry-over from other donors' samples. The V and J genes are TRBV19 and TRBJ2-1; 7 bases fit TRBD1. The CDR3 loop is CASSTDRRQFF. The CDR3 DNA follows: TGTGCCAGTAGTACGGACAGGAGGCAGTTCTTC.